Given below is one T cell receptor (beta chain) in context. Its matching antigen is unknown. Every isolated RNA sample was fully reverse transcribed, so sequencing captured expressed TCRB transcripts. Sequencing was performed with immunoSEQ multiplex PCR; in TCRdb, only in-frame clones are kept and a portion is missing. Of some 280,000 clones in the sample, over 11% were seen once. This record belongs to a study of beta chain features in type 1 diabetes. Study-wide points: Shorter TCRB CDR3s, moderately but significantly so, were found in Type 1 diabetes patients in all four CD4+ subsets.

The sequence was collected from a man aged 25 to 40 with type 1 diabetes. Material for sequencing was naive CD4+ T cells from blood.

The CDR3 sequence is CASSFGTVLAGDYEQYF. CDR3 sequence (DNA): TGTGCCAGCAGCTTCGGGACAGTTCTAGCGGGAGACTACGAGCAGTACTTC. V is TRBV11-2 and J is TRBJ2-7; 10 bases line up with TRBD2. V lost 3 bases to trimming and J lost 3 bases; unmatched junction nucleotides: 11. Germline V gene data show CDR1 as SGHAT and CDR2 as FQNNGV. The length of the CDR3 is 17 residues.